This TCR beta chain was obtained from a study of blood T cell repertoires in COVID-19. For the study at large: Samples representing acute and convalescent COVID-19 were sourced from the United States, Italy and Spain.

The CDR3 is made up of 16 amino acids. With 1 base clipped from V and 3 bases from J, the junction kept 4 bases outside the gene matches. Looked up from germline, CDR1 is SGHNT and CDR2 is YYREEE (reference sequence). Libraries were prepared by immunoSEQ multiplex PCR; TCRdb keeps only in-frame clonotypes and omits some of them. The sample gives 300,000 to 350,000 clones, about nine tenths of which show up once; approximately 7.5% is in the top ten. The chain employs TRBV5-4 and TRBJ2-1, with 10 bases identical to TRBD2. The sequenced material came from peripheral blood. The receptor was derived from a woman in her twenties or thirties with COVID-19, enrolled during active disease. The CDR3 loop is CASSLTTSGFYNEQFF. CDR3 sequence (DNA): TGTGCCAGCAGCTTGACGACTAGCGGGTTCTACAATGAGCAGTTCTTC.